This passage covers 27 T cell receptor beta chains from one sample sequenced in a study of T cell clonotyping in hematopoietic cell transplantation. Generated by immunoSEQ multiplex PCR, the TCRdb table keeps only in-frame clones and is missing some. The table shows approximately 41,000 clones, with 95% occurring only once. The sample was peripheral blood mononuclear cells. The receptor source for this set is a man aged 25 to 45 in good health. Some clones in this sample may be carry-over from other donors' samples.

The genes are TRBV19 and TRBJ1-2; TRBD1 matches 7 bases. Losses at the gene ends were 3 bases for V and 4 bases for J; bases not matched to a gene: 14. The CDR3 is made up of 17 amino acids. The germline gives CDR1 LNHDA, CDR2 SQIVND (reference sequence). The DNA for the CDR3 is TGTGCCAGTAGTATCGACAGCAGGGGGACAAGAGCCTATGGCTACACCTTC. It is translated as CASSIDSRGTRAYGYTF.

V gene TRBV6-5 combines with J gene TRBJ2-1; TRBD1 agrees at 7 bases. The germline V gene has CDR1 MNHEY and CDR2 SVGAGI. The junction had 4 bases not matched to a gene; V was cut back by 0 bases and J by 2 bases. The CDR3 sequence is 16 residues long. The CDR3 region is CASSYSNRGPYNEQFF. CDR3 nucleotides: TGTGCCAGCAGTTACTCGAACAGGGGCCCCTACAATGAGCAGTTCTTC.

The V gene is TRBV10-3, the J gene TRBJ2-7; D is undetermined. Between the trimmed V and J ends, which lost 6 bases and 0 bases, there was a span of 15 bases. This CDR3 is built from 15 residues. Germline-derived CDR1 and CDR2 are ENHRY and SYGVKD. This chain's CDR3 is CAISPRVESSYEQYF. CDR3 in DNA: TGTGCCATCAGCCCCCGGGTAGAGAGCTCCTACGAGCAGTACTTC.

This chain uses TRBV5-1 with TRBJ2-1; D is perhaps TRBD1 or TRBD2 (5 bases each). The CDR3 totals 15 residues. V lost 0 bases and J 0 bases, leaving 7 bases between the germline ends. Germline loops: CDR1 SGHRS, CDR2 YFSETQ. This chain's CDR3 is CASSLGGYSYNEQFF. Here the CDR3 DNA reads TGCGCCAGCAGCTTGGGGGGGTACTCCTACAATGAGCAGTTCTTC.

The CDR3 sequence: CASRTDLGDTQYF. The CDR3 DNA sequence: TGTGCCAGCAGGACCGATTTAGGGGATACGCAGTATTTT. This sequence joins TRBV6-5 and TRBJ2-3; D is uncertain. The CDR3 consists of 13 residues. Looked up from germline, CDR1 is MNHEY and CDR2 is SVGAGI. Trimming took 6 bases from V and 6 from J, leaving 13 bases between them.

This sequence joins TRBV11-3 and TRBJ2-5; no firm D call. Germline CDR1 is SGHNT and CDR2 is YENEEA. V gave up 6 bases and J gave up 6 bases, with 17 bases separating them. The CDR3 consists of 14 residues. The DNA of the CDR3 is TGTGCCAGCAGTCCTCATGGTGACTGGAAGACCCAGTACTTC. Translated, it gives CASSPHGDWKTQYF. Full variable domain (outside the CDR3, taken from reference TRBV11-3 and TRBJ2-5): EAGVVQSPRYKIIEKKQPVAFWCNPISGHNTLYWYLQNLGQGPELLIRYENEEAVDDSQLPKDRFSAERLKGVDSTLKIQPAELGDSAVYLCASSPHGDWKTQYFGPGTRLLVL.

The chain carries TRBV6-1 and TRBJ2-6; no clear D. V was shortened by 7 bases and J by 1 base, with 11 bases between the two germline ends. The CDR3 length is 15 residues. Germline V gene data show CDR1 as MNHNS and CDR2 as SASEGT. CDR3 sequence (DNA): TGTGCCAGCACGCTTGAACCATCTGGGGCCAACGTCCTGACTTTC. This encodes CASTLEPSGANVLTF.

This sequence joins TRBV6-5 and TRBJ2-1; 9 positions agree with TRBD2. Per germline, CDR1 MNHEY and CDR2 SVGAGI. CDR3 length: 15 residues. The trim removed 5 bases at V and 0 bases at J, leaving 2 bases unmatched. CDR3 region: CASSRSGSSYNEQFF. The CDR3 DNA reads TGTGCCAGCAGTCGTAGCGGGAGCTCCTACAATGAGCAGTTCTTC.

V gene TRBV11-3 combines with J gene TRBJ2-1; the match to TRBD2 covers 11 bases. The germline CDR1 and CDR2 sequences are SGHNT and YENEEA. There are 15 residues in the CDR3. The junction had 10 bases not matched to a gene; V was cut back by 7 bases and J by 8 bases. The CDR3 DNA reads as TGTGCCAGCACGCGGGTAGCGGGAGGGCCCCATGAGCAGTTCTTC. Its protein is CASTRVAGGPHEQFF.

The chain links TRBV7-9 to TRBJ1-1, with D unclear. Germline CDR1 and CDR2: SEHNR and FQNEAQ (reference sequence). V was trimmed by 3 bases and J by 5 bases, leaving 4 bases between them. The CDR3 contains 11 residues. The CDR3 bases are TGTGCCAGCAGCTTTAGAACTGAAGCTTTCTTT. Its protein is CASSFRTEAFF.

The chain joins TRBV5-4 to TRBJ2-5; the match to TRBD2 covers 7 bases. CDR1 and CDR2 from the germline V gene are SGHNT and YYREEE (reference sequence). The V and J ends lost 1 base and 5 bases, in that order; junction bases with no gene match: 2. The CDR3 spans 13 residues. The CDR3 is CASSLYGGETQYF. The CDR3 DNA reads TGTGCCAGCAGCTTGTACGGGGGGGAGACCCAGTACTTC.

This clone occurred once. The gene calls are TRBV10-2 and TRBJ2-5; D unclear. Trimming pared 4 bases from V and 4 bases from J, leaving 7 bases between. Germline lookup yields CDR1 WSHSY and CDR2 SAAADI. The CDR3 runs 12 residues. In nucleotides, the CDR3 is TGCGCCAGCAGTGCGGGCAGAGAGACCCAGTACTTC. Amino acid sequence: CASSAGRETQYF.

The CDR3 DNA reads as TGTGCCAGCAGGGTGGCGGGGGGAAAAAACATTCAGTACTTC. Translated, it gives CASRVAGGKNIQYF. This chain links TRBV5-6 with TRBJ2-4; TRBD2 aligns across 8 bases. CDR1 and CDR2 (germline): SGHDT, YYEEEE. With V trimmed by 5 bases and J by 4 bases, 5 bases remained unmatched. The CDR3 sequence is 14 residues long.

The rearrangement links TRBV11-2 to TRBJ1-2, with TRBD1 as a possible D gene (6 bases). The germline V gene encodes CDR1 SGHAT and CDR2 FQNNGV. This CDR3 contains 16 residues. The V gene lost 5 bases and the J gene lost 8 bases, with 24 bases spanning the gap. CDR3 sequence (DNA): TGTGCCAGCAGCCGGGGGGCGGAATTTGGTCCTAAGGGCTACACCTTC. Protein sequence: CASSRGAEFGPKGYTF.

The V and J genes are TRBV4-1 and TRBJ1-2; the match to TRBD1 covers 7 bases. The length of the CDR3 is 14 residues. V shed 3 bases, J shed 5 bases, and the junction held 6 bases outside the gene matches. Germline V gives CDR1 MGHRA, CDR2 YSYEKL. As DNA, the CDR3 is TGCGCCAGCAGCCAGAGTGGGGGACAGTATGGCTACACCTTC. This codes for CASSQSGGQYGYTF.

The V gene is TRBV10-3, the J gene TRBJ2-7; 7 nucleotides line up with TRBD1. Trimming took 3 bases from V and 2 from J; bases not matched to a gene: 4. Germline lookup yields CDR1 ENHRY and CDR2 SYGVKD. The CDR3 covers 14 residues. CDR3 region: CAISDKQGTYEQYF. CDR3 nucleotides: TGTGCCATCAGTGATAAACAGGGGACCTACGAGCAGTACTTC.

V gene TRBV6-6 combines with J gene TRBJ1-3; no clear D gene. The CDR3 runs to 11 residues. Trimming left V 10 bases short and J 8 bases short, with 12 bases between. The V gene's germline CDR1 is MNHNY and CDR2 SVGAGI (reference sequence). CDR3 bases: TGTGCCACCTCGAGAGTGGACACCATATATTTT. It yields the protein CATSRVDTIYF.

The CDR3 spells CASSEGVGSGYTF. CDR3 DNA: TGCGCCAGCAGTGAGGGGGTGGGGAGCGGCTACACCTTC. The V and J genes are TRBV10-2 and TRBJ1-2; D not resolved. Between the trimmed V and J ends, which lost 2 bases and 8 bases, there was a span of 12 bases. Germline lookup yields CDR1 WSHSY and CDR2 SAAADI. The CDR3 consists of 13 residues.

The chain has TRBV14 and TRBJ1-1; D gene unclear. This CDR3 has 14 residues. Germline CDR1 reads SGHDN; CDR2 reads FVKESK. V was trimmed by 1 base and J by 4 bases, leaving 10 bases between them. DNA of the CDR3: TGTGCCAGCAGCCAAGTGAGAACAGCCACTGAAGCTTTCTTT. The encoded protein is CASSQVRTATEAFF.

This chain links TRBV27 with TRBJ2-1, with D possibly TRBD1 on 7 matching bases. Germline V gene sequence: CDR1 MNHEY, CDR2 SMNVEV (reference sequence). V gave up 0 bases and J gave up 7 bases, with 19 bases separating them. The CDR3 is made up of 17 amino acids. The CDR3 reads CASSLSGPRGVANEQFF. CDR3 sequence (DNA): TGTGCCAGCAGTTTATCGGGCCCCAGGGGGGTGGCTAATGAGCAGTTCTTC.

The CDR3 DNA reads TGTGCCACTACGGTGGGGGGTATGGGGAACACTGAAGCTTTCTTT. This sequence encodes CATTVGGMGNTEAFF. V and J are TRBV27 and TRBJ1-1; tentatively, D is TRBD1 (5 bases). V was trimmed by 10 bases and J by 1 base, leaving 19 bases between them. CDR1 is MNHEY and CDR2 is SMNVEV in the germline V gene (reference sequence). The CDR3 consists of 15 residues.

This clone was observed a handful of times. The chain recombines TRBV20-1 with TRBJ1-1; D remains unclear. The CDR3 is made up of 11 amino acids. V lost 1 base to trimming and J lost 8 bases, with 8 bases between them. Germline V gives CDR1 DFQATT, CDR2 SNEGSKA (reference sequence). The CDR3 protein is CSARGSGEAFF. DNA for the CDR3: TGCAGTGCTAGAGGCAGTGGGGAAGCTTTCTTT.

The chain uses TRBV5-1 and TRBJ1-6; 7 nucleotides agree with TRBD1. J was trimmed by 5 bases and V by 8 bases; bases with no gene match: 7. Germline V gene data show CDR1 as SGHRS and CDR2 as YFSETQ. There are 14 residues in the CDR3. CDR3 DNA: TGCGCCAGACTTCGGACAGGAGATAATTCACCCCTCCACTTT. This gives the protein CARLRTGDNSPLHF.

The CDR3 spells CSVRLGEGTEAFF. As DNA, the CDR3 is TGCAGCGTTCGGTTGGGGGAGGGCACTGAAGCTTTCTTT. V is TRBV29-1 and J is TRBJ1-1; tentatively, D is TRBD1 (5 bases). Germline V gene sequence: CDR1 SQVTM, CDR2 ANQGSEA. This CDR3 has 13 amino acids. Between the trimmed V and J ends, which lost 5 bases and 4 bases, there was a span of 14 bases. Combining the CDR3 with reference TRBV29-1 and TRBJ1-1 gives the whole variable domain SAVISQKPSRDICQRGTSLTIQCQVDSQVTMMFWYRQQPGQSLTLIATANQGSEATYESGFVIDKFPISRPNLTFSTLTVSNMSPEDSSIYLCSVRLGEGTEAFFGQGTRLTVV.

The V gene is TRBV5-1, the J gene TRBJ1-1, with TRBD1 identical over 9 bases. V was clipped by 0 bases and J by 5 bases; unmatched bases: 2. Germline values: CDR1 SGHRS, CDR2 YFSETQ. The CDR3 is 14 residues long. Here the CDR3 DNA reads TGCGCCAGCAGCTTGGACAGGGGGCTTACTGAAGCTTTCTTT. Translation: CASSLDRGLTEAFF.

The CDR3 sequence is CASSHLRDEQYF. The CDR3 DNA sequence: TGTGCCAGCAGTCATCTACGGGACGAGCAGTACTTC. The V call is TRBV6-6, the J call TRBJ2-7; D gene unclear. V lost 5 bases to trimming and J lost 5 bases, with 10 bases between them. Germline-derived CDR1 and CDR2 are MNHNY and SVGAGI (reference sequence). The CDR3 loop spans 12 amino acids.

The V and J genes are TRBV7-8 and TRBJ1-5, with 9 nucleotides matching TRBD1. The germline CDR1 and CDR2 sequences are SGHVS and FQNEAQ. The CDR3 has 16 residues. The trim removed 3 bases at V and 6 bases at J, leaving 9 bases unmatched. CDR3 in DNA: TGTGCCAGCAGCTTTCAACAGGGGGCGTCGGCTCAGCCCCAGCATTTT. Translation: CASSFQQGASAQPQHF.